This T cell receptor beta chain was retrieved from a study of blood T cell repertoires in COVID-19. About the research overall: The samples span acute and convalescent COVID-19 from the United States, Italy and Spain. The analysed material was cDNA or gDNA that came from T cells, B-cell-depleted T cells, or PBMCs.

CDR3 length equals 14 residues. The germline V and J ends were trimmed by 6 bases and 5 bases, with 13 bases remaining between them. CDR1 and CDR2 from the germline V gene are MDHEN and SYDVKM. TCRdb's copy holds only in-frame clones and misses some; the assay was immunoSEQ multiplex PCR. The sample records approximately 16,000 clones, over 75% being singletons. Source material: peripheral blood. The receptor was isolated from a human donor in a cohort sampled during active COVID-19. This rearrangement joins TRBV28 to TRBJ2-2, with a tentative D call TRBD1 (6 bases). The DNA of the CDR3 is TGTGCCAGCAGGACCCCTCAGGGGACCGGGGAGCTGTTTTTT. Its protein is CASRTPQGTGELFF.